These 25 T cell receptor beta chains came from one sample sequenced in a study of molecular identifiers for immune sequencing clone quantification (dated by TCRdb to 2016 to 2019). The library was produced with PCR. Sequencing used a NextSeq 500. TCRdb reran the public reads through fastp at Q25 and MiXCR, keeping productive beta chains. Every entry covers one CDR3 protein and lists the most common genes and DNA from its rows. This sample is represented by under 600,000 distinct CDR3 sequences; less than 30% of them were singletons. The top ten clonotypes cover over 0.6% of the sample. The sequencing input was naive CD8+ T cells from blood, with Jurkat cell RNA spiked in. Explained via the paper, the cell subset or site label denotes: FACS-sorted CD8+CD4-CCR7+CD45RA+ naive T cells. These receptors were collected from a human donor in good health. Some libraries in this study had Jurkat cell RNA spiked in.

In its sample, this clonotype was seen many times. The chain carries TRBV29-1 and TRBJ2-3; D might be TRBD1 (6 bases). Trimming left V 0 bases short and J 8 bases short, with 9 bases between. The CDR3 runs 12 residues. CDR1 is SQVTM, CDR2 ANQGSEA, per germline. In DNA, the CDR3 is TGCAGCGTTGAAGAGGGACATTCTACGCAGTATTTT. Its protein product is CSVEEGHSTQYF.

V usage is TRBV13 and J usage is TRBJ2-7; D uncertain. The CDR3 runs 15 residues. Trimming removed 5 bases at V and 5 bases at J, with 19 bases between. Germline CDR1 is PRHDT and CDR2 is FYEKMQ (reference sequence). The CDR3 DNA reads as TGTGCCAGCAGCCCCGTTGGAAGGGCCTGGGACGAGCAGTACTTC. Its translation is CASSPVGRAWDEQYF.

In this sample, this clonotype turned up many times. This chain links TRBV7-2 with TRBJ2-3, with D uncertain. V lost 2 bases and J lost 6, with 6 bases in between. Looked up from germline, CDR1 is SGHTA and CDR2 is FQGNSA. The CDR3 covers 12 residues. CDR3 residues: CASSLKWDTQYF. In DNA form, the CDR3 reads TGTGCCAGCAGCTTAAAGTGGGATACGCAGTATTTT. The entire variable domain, with the rest obtained from reference TRBV7-2 and TRBJ2-3, is as follows: GAGVSQSPSNKVTEKGKDVELRCDPISGHTALYWYRQSLGQGLEFLIYFQGNSAPDKSGLPSDRFSAERTGGSVSTLTIQRTQQEDSAVYLCASSLKWDTQYFGPGTRLTVL.

This clonotype has only one observation. A much larger clone lies a single base off, so this may be a read error. The rearrangement joins TRBV6-6 to TRBJ2-7; D uncertain. The CDR3 loop spans 12 amino acids. With 11 bases removed from V and 4 bases from J, the gap between germline ends came to 15 bases. Germline lookup yields CDR1 MNHNY and CDR2 SVGAGI (reference sequence). The CDR3 spells CAAGSRWYEQYF. In DNA form, the CDR3 reads TGTGCCGCTGGGTCCCGCTGGTACGAGCAGTACTTC.

The V and J genes are TRBV4-1 and TRBJ2-7, with a tentative D call TRBD2 (5 bases). Germline loops: CDR1 MGHRA, CDR2 YSYEKL. The CDR3 has 14 residues. V was trimmed by 2 bases and J by 3 bases, leaving 11 bases between them. CDR3 sequence (DNA): TGCGCCAGCAGCCAAACCAGAGAGGGCTACGAGCAGTACTTC. It is translated as CASSQTREGYEQYF.

The chain employs TRBV6-2 or TRBV6-3 and TRBJ2-5, with D hard to call. CDR1 MNHEY and CDR2 SVGEGT come from the germline V gene. V gave up 4 bases and J gave up 2 bases, with 8 bases separating them. This CDR3 has 13 residues. CDR3 amino acids: CASSSAVQETQYF. DNA for the CDR3: TGTGCCAGCAGTTCGGCGGTACAAGAGACCCAGTACTTC.

The chain carries TRBV6-2 or TRBV6-3 and TRBJ2-1, with D unresolved. Germline CDR1 is MNHEY and CDR2 is SVGEGT. Trimming took 2 bases from V and 11 from J, leaving 7 bases between them. This CDR3 region has 11 residues. CDR3 nucleotides: TGTGCCAGCAGTTACGGGATGAAGCAGTTCTTC. This translates into CASSYGMKQFF.

This rearrangement joins TRBV3-1 to TRBJ1-1; D possibly corresponds to TRBD1 (5 bases). Trimming stripped 3 bases from V and 4 bases from J, with 15 bases between. The CDR3 covers 15 residues. Per the germline V gene, CDR1 is LGHDT and CDR2 is YNNKEL (reference sequence). For the CDR3, the DNA is TGTGCCAGCAGCCATCCGTCGGGGCGGGCCACTGAAGCTTTCTTT. Encoded protein: CASSHPSGRATEAFF.

A few counts support this clonotype. Here the CDR3 reads CASSQATGEQETQYF. The DNA of the CDR3 is TGCGCCAGCAGCCAAGCGACAGGGGAACAAGAGACCCAGTACTTC. The V and J genes are TRBV4-1 and TRBJ2-5; 8 bases are shared with TRBD1. Per germline, CDR1 MGHRA and CDR2 YSYEKL. The length of the CDR3 is 15 residues. V lost 1 base to trimming and J lost 2 bases; unmatched junction nucleotides: 3.

The chain couples TRBV20-1 to TRBJ2-7, with a tentative D call TRBD2 (7 bases). Germline CDR1 is DFQATT and CDR2 is SNEGSKA (reference sequence). Trimming cost V 2 bases and J 3 bases, with 17 bases left between them. The CDR3 consists of 15 residues. The CDR3 here is CSARSCWGGNYEQYF. DNA for the CDR3: TGCAGTGCTAGAAGTTGTTGGGGGGGCAACTACGAGCAGTACTTC.

On this clonotype: Because it lacks the conserved phenylalanine or tryptophan at the end, this CDR3 is likely a read error. The chain recombines TRBV6-6 with TRBJ1-1; 7 bases fit TRBD1. Germline lookup yields CDR1 MNHNY and CDR2 SVGAGI (reference sequence). The CDR3 consists of 16 residues. Trimming removed 2 bases from V and 5 bases from J; junction bases left unmatched: 11. This CDR3 is CASSYPQGDWDTEAFL. The CDR3 nucleotides read TGTGCCAGCAGTTACCCGCAGGGGGATTGGGATACTGAAGCTTTCCTT.

The chain joins TRBV7-8 to TRBJ2-2; D is uncertain. Trimming pared 1 base from V and 4 bases from J, leaving 10 bases between. There are 15 residues in the CDR3. Looked up from germline, CDR1 is SGHVS and CDR2 is FQNEAQ. The CDR3 spells CASSLGQLGTGELFF. The CDR3 coding sequence is TGTGCCAGCAGCTTAGGTCAGCTGGGCACCGGGGAGCTGTTTTTT. Looking up the rest from reference TRBV7-8 and TRBJ2-2 gives the full variable domain: GAGVSQSPRYKVAKRGQDVALRCDPISGHVSLFWYQQALGQGPEFLTYFQNEAQLDKSGLPSDRFFAERPEGSVSTLKIQRTQQEDSAVYLCASSLGQLGTGELFFGEGSRLTVL.

V is TRBV25-1 and J is TRBJ2-5; 8 positions agree with TRBD2. V trimming: 6 bases; J trimming: 5 bases; junction bases outside the gene matches: 5. This CDR3 has 13 amino acids. CDR1 and CDR2 from the germline V gene are MGHDK and SYGVNS. The chain's CDR3 is CASRGGLVETQYF. The CDR3 DNA is TGTGCCAGCAGGGGGGGACTAGTCGAGACCCAGTACTTC.

This clonotype was found many times. This chain uses TRBV5-5 with TRBJ1-1; TRBD1 aligns across 9 bases. CDR1 is SGHKS, CDR2 YYEKEE, per germline (reference sequence). The ends lost 2 bases at V and 7 bases at J; junction bases unmatched: 6. This CDR3 region has 14 residues. CDR3 coding DNA: TGTGCCAGCAGCTTACCCGGGACAGGGTTTGAAGCTTTCTTT. Encoded protein: CASSLPGTGFEAFF.

The rearrangement uses TRBV10-3 and TRBJ1-5; D is ambiguous. The CDR3 spans 14 residues. V was clipped by 6 bases and J by 3 bases, with 12 bases between them. Germline V gives CDR1 ENHRY, CDR2 SYGVKD. CDR3 sequence reads: CAIREDGANQPQHF. CDR3 DNA sequence: TGTGCCATCAGAGAGGACGGAGCCAATCAGCCCCAGCATTTT.

Turning to this clonotype: A much bigger clone sits one base away, suggesting this may be a read error. The chain joins TRBV28 to TRBJ2-1; tentatively, D is TRBD2 (5 bases). The CDR3 runs to 15 residues. Germline lookup yields CDR1 MDHEN and CDR2 SYDVKM. DNA for the CDR3: TGTGCCAGCAGCCGTGGACTGAGCTCCTACAATGAGCAGTCCTTC. Protein: CASSRGLSSYNEQSF.

This clonotype was recorded a few times. The chain carries TRBV5-4 and TRBJ2-3; 14 bases agree with TRBD2. There are 18 residues in the CDR3. The germline gives CDR1 SGHNT, CDR2 YYREEE (reference sequence). The junction had 7 bases not matched to a gene; V was cut back by 4 bases and J by 0 bases. The CDR3 protein is CASSLGLAGATSTDTQYF. The DNA for the CDR3 is TGTGCCAGCAGCCTGGGACTAGCGGGAGCAACTAGCACAGATACGCAGTATTTT.

This clonotype appeared many times. The chain combines TRBV29-1 with TRBJ2-2; D call uncertain. V was clipped by 0 bases and J by 1 base, with 3 bases between them. Germline values: CDR1 SQVTM, CDR2 ANQGSEA. The length of the CDR3 is 13 residues. CDR3 nucleotides: TGCAGCGTTGAAGAGGGGAACACCGGGGAGCTGTTTTTT. Amino acid sequence: CSVEEGNTGELFF.

The chain combines TRBV5-5 with TRBJ2-7; tentatively, D is TRBD2 (7 bases). Germline V gives CDR1 SGHKS, CDR2 YYEKEE (reference sequence). The CDR3 is made up of 16 amino acids. Trimming removed 4 bases from V and 5 bases from J, with 22 bases in between. The chain's CDR3 is CASSLDSSGFFDEQYF. The CDR3 nucleotides are TGTGCCAGCAGCCTGGACAGTAGCGGGTTTTTTGACGAGCAGTACTTC.

This clonotype was seen more than once but under ten times. The V gene is TRBV30, the J gene TRBJ2-2; D unclear. This CDR3 region has 17 residues. Germline loops: CDR1 GTSNPN, CDR2 SVGIG (reference sequence). Deletions cut 1 base from V and 0 bases from J, with 15 bases between. The CDR3 DNA sequence: TGTGCCTGGAGTGCGGCACCAGGTGGAACGAACACCGGGGAGCTGTTTTTT. Encoded protein: CAWSAAPGGTNTGELFF.

The rearrangement joins TRBV19 to TRBJ2-7, with D tentatively TRBD2 (7 bases). The CDR3 spans 16 residues. Germline CDR1 is LNHDA and CDR2 is SQIVND (reference sequence). The V end lost 3 bases, the J end lost 2 bases, and 17 bases lay between the germline ends. The CDR3 DNA reads TGTGCCAGTAGTATCGGGGGGCGCGTCGGGGCCTACGAGCAGTACTTC. Protein sequence: CASSIGGRVGAYEQYF.

The chain links TRBV7-9 to TRBJ2-3, with 8 bases matching TRBD2. This CDR3 has 15 amino acids. Germline loops: CDR1 SEHNR, CDR2 FQNEAQ (reference sequence). The ends lost 8 bases at V and 5 bases at J; junction bases unmatched: 12. The CDR3 loop reads CASLPAGVSGDTQYF. CDR3 in DNA: TGTGCCAGCCTGCCAGCGGGAGTGTCGGGAGATACGCAGTATTTT.

This clonotype was recorded at least ten times. V and J are TRBV29-1 and TRBJ1-2, with TRBD1 matching over 7 bases. The CDR3 length is 13 residues. The germline gives CDR1 SQVTM, CDR2 ANQGSEA. The V segment lost 6 bases and the J segment 3 bases; nucleotides outside the gene matches: 7. CDR3 coding DNA: TGCAGCGTGCTTGACAGGGCGGACTATGGCTACACCTTC. It codes for CSVLDRADYGYTF. Full variable domain (outside the CDR3, taken from reference TRBV29-1 and TRBJ1-2): SAVISQKPSRDICQRGTSLTIQCQVDSQVTMMFWYRQQPGQSLTLIATANQGSEATYESGFVIDKFPISRPNLTFSTLTVSNMSPEDSSIYLCSVLDRADYGYTFGSGTRLTVV.

The chain recombines TRBV2 with TRBJ1-2; 7 positions match TRBD1. Trimming removed 4 bases from V and 2 bases from J; junction bases left unmatched: 19. Per the germline V gene, CDR1 is SNHLY and CDR2 is FYNNEI. The CDR3 extends over 19 amino acids. CDR3 residues: CASSVGDSLIFIPNYGYTF. The CDR3 coding sequence is TGTGCCAGCAGTGTCGGGGACAGCCTCATTTTTATCCCGAACTATGGCTACACCTTC.

The table lists this clonotype with many counts. The rearrangement joins TRBV20-1 to TRBJ2-7; TRBD2 matches at 10 bases. The germline V gene encodes CDR1 DFQATT and CDR2 SNEGSKA (reference sequence). The CDR3 loop spans 14 amino acids. The V and J ends lost 6 bases and 4 bases, in that order; junction bases with no gene match: 9. The CDR3 DNA is TGCAGTGCGGGGACGGCGGGACTAGCGTACGAGCAGTACTTC. The encoded protein is CSAGTAGLAYEQYF.